These T cell receptor beta chains were read from a single sample in a study of T cell changes during pregnancy in multiple sclerosis. The data were produced by immunoSEQ multiplex PCR, yet TCRdb's version contains in-frame clones alone and is incomplete. The sample contains about 33,000 clones, under 95% of which appear only once. The specimen was CD4+ T cells from peripheral blood mononuclear cells, collected in the second trimester of pregnancy. These receptors came from a female donor in good health, enrolled as a control in a pregnancy study. Both conserved end residues are part of each CDR3. Each record gives: clone size, D gene, V gene, CDR3 length, J gene, CDR3 DNA, CDR3 protein. The D gene is left open where the match is weak. Where a row states a size, it is once, few, many or the class of an expanded clone; other rows omit it.

clone size: .
D gene: .
V gene: TRBV6-5
CDR3 length: 12
J gene: TRBJ2-1
CDR3 DNA: TGTGCCAGCAGTCTCGACCCGGGACTGCAGTTCTTC
CDR3 protein: CASSLDPGLQFF

clone size: .
D gene: TRBD1
V gene: TRBV19
CDR3 length: 16
J gene: TRBJ2-4
CDR3 DNA: TGTGCCAGTAGTCTTTACAGGGGGCGAGGGGAAAACATTCAGTACTTC
CDR3 protein: CASSLYRGRGENIQYF

clone size: .
D gene: .
V gene: TRBV5-1
CDR3 length: 13
J gene: TRBJ1-1
CDR3 DNA: TGCGCCAGCAGCTTCTTGGCAAACACTGAAGCTTTCTTT
CDR3 protein: CASSFLANTEAFF

clone size: .
D gene: .
V gene: TRBV7-9
CDR3 length: 12
J gene: TRBJ2-7
CDR3 DNA: TGTGCCAGCAGCGCGGGACCCTACGAGCAGTACTTC
CDR3 protein: CASSAGPYEQYF

clone size: .
D gene: .
V gene: TRBV5-1
CDR3 length: 14
J gene: TRBJ2-1
CDR3 DNA: TGCGCCAGCAGCTTACAGGATTCCTACAATGAGCAGTTCTTC
CDR3 protein: CASSLQDSYNEQFF

clone size: .
D gene: TRBD1
V gene: TRBV4-3
CDR3 length: 17
J gene: TRBJ2-5
CDR3 DNA: TGCGCCAGCAGCCAAGAGGTGACAGGGGGTGGGCGGGAGACCCAGTACTTC
CDR3 protein: CASSQEVTGGGRETQYF

clone size: .
D gene: TRBD1
V gene: TRBV6-6
CDR3 length: 15
J gene: TRBJ1-2
CDR3 DNA: TGTGCCAGCAGTTACGACGGACAGGGTGGGGATGGCTACACCTTC
CDR3 protein: CASSYDGQGGDGYTF

clone size: .
D gene: .
V gene: TRBV6-5
CDR3 length: 14
J gene: TRBJ1-1
CDR3 DNA: TGTGCCAGCAGCCAAGGAGTGCTCTTGGGTAAGCTGGTCTTT
CDR3 protein: CASSQGVLLGKLVF

clone size: few
D gene: .
V gene: TRBV6-5
CDR3 length: 11
J gene: TRBJ1-1
CDR3 DNA: TGTGCCAGCAGTTACCCCCCTCTTGCTTTCTTT
CDR3 protein: CASSYPPLAFF

clone size: .
D gene: .
V gene: TRBV5-1
CDR3 length: 14
J gene: TRBJ2-3
CDR3 DNA: TGCGCCAGCAGCCGGGGGGCCACCACAGATACGCAGTATTTT
CDR3 protein: CASSRGATTDTQYF

clone size: .
D gene: TRBD1
V gene: TRBV30
CDR3 length: 15
J gene: TRBJ2-5
CDR3 DNA: TGTGCCTGGAGTGTCGCAAGGGGGCCAGGGGAGACCCAGTACTTC
CDR3 protein: CAWSVARGPGETQYF

clone size: .
D gene: TRBD2
V gene: TRBV10-3
CDR3 length: 16
J gene: TRBJ2-3
CDR3 DNA: TGTGCCATCAGGACCGGGACTAGCGGGGGCACAGATACGCAGTATTTT
CDR3 protein: CAIRTGTSGGTDTQYF

clone size: .
D gene: .
V gene: TRBV7-2
CDR3 length: 15
J gene: TRBJ2-3
CDR3 DNA: TGTGCCAGCAGCTTAGCGGTCCACGGGGCAGATACGCAGTATTTT
CDR3 protein: CASSLAVHGADTQYF

clone size: .
D gene: .
V gene: TRBV7-2
CDR3 length: 12
J gene: TRBJ2-1
CDR3 DNA: TGTGCCAGCAGTCGGCAGGTGAATGAGCAGTTCTTC
CDR3 protein: CASSRQVNEQFF

clone size: .
D gene: TRBD1
V gene: TRBV18
CDR3 length: 17
J gene: TRBJ2-7
CDR3 DNA: TGTGCCAGCTCACGCATTCCTACGGGACAGGGGGCCGGGGAGCAGTACTTC
CDR3 protein: CASSRIPTGQGAGEQYF

clone size: .
D gene: TRBD1
V gene: TRBV5-1
CDR3 length: 15
J gene: TRBJ1-1
CDR3 DNA: TGCGCCAGCAGCCCCCACGGGACAGGGGAGCGTGAAGCTTTCTTT
CDR3 protein: CASSPHGTGEREAFF